The 31 T cell receptor beta chains below were found in one sample sequenced in a study of T cell clonotyping in hematopoietic cell transplantation. Sequencing used immunoSEQ multiplex PCR; TCRdb keeps in-frame clones, though not all of them. The sample lists approximately 42,000 clones, 85% occurring once. The time point denotes: recipient sample about 28 days before transplant, after cytoreduction. The specimen was peripheral blood mononuclear cells, collected before stem cell transplant. The receptor set was obtained from a man aged 55 to 69 with acute myeloid leukemia. Some clones in this sample may be carry-over from other donors' samples.

The chain recombines TRBV10-3 with TRBJ2-3; 7 nucleotides agree with TRBD2. V lost 3 bases, J lost 3 bases, and 6 bases stayed unmatched. Germline-derived CDR1 and CDR2 are ENHRY and SYGVKD. CDR3 length: 15 residues. In DNA form, the CDR3 reads TGTGCCATCAGTGATGCTACGGGAGGAACAGATACGCAGTATTTT. It yields the protein CAISDATGGTDTQYF.

This clone was recorded once. The rearrangement links TRBV5-4 to TRBJ1-3; D unclear. V was shortened by 0 bases and J by 1 base, with 8 bases between the two germline ends. Germline V gives CDR1 SGHNT, CDR2 YYREEE (reference sequence). The CDR3 sequence is 15 residues long. DNA for the CDR3: TGTGCCAGCAGCTTGGCCCCCAGGTCTGGAAACACCATATATTTT. It encodes CASSLAPRSGNTIYF.

J is TRBJ1-2 and V is TRBV2, with 9 bases aligning to TRBD1. This CDR3 region has 16 residues. Germline V CDR1 and CDR2: SNHLY, FYNNEI. Trimming cost V 0 bases and J 8 bases; bases outside gene matches: 10. The CDR3 region has the DNA TGTGCCAGCAGTGAAGCTGTGACAGGGGGATCTAGGGGCTACACCTTC. The encoded protein is CASSEAVTGGSRGYTF.

The rearrangement uses TRBV18 and TRBJ2-7; D is perhaps TRBD1 (6 bases). The V end lost 2 bases, the J end lost 3 bases, and 8 bases lay between the germline ends. The germline V gene has CDR1 KGHSH and CDR2 LQKENI. CDR3 length equals 13 residues. The CDR3 DNA follows: TGTGCCAGCTCACCAGGGACAAACTACGAGCAGTACTTC. It codes for CASSPGTNYEQYF.

This clone was seen more than once but under ten times. The chain links TRBV6-5 to TRBJ1-1, with D possibly matching TRBD1 (5 bases). V was pared by 6 bases and J by 12 bases, with 20 bases between. This CDR3 spans 13 amino acids. Looked up from germline, CDR1 is MNHEY and CDR2 is SVGAGI. The CDR3 loop reads CASRVLNSRGSFF. CDR3 DNA: TGTGCCAGCAGGGTCCTTAACTCAAGGGGTTCTTTCTTT.

The genes are TRBV6-1 and TRBJ2-1; D gene ambiguous. The CDR3 is made up of 14 amino acids. Trimming took 6 bases from V and 0 from J, leaving 9 bases between them. Germline V gene sequence: CDR1 MNHNS, CDR2 SASEGT. The CDR3, as DNA: TGTGCCAGCAGAGTGAGAAGCTCCTACAATGAGCAGTTCTTC. Protein: CASRVRSSYNEQFF.

This sequence joins TRBV10-3 and TRBJ2-5; the D is unclear. V lost 0 bases and J 5 bases, leaving 1 base between the germline ends. Germline loops: CDR1 ENHRY, CDR2 SYGVKD. The CDR3 extends over 11 amino acids. CDR3 DNA: TGTGCCATCAGTGAGTCGGAGACCCAGTACTTC. It specifies CAISESETQYF.

This CDR3 is CASSLESQVYQPQHF. CDR3 coding DNA: TGTGCCAGCAGCTTAGAGTCGCAGGTTTATCAGCCCCAGCATTTT. V usage is TRBV7-2 and J usage is TRBJ1-5; D unclear. The germline CDR1 and CDR2 sequences are SGHTA and FQGNSA. Trimming shortened V by 1 base and J by 5 bases, and 12 bases separated the two germline ends. CDR3 size: 15 residues. Variable domain in full (rest from reference TRBV7-2 and TRBJ1-5): GAGVSQSPSNKVTEKGKDVELRCDPISGHTALYWYRQSLGQGLEFLIYFQGNSAPDKSGLPSDRFSAERTGGSVSTLTIQRTQQEDSAVYLCASSLESQVYQPQHFGDGTRLSIL.

This chain links TRBV30 with TRBJ1-2; a possible D gene is TRBD1 (6 bases). From germline, CDR1 is GTSNPN and CDR2 SVGIG (reference sequence). V lost 3 bases to trimming and J lost 2 bases, with 10 bases between them. The length of the CDR3 is 13 residues. In DNA form, the CDR3 reads TGTGCCTGGAGCAGGGGAGAGAACTATGGCTACACCTTC. Translating it yields CAWSRGENYGYTF.

The chain recombines TRBV19 with TRBJ2-2, with D tentatively TRBD1 (6 bases). CDR1 and CDR2 from the germline V gene are LNHDA and SQIVND (reference sequence). The CDR3 spans 13 residues. CDR3 coding DNA: TGTGCGGCAGGGGTCGCGAACACCGGGGAGCTGTTTTTT. It specifies CAAGVANTGELFF.

The V gene is TRBV19, the J gene TRBJ2-6, with D possibly matching TRBD2 (7 bases). The CDR3 is made up of 16 amino acids. Trimming stripped 3 bases from V and 3 bases from J, with 12 bases between. CDR1 and CDR2 (germline): LNHDA, SQIVND (reference sequence). CDR3 bases: TGTGCCAGTAGTATCCGGGGGGCGGGTGGGGCCAACGTCCTGACTTTC. This sequence encodes CASSIRGAGGANVLTF.

V gene TRBV7-2 combines with J gene TRBJ2-7; weak D call: TRBD2 (7 bases). CDR3 length equals 15 residues. The ends were cut back, 1 base at V and 6 bases at J, with 16 bases in the middle. The V gene's germline CDR1 is SGHTA and CDR2 FQGNSA. The CDR3 loop reads CASSLGGGARTEQYF. CDR3 DNA: TGTGCCAGCAGCTTAGGGGGGGGCGCGAGGACCGAGCAGTACTTC.

V and J are TRBV7-2 and TRBJ1-1; possibly TRBD1 for D (5 bases). Germline V CDR1 and CDR2: SGHTA, FQGNSA. Trimming removed 4 bases from V and 0 bases from J, with 9 bases in between. There are 14 residues in the CDR3. CDR3 nucleotide sequence: TGTGCCAGCAGCTCCGGGACCTTGAACACTGAAGCTTTCTTT. Its protein product is CASSSGTLNTEAFF.

CDR3 sequence (DNA): TGTGCCAGCAGCTTAGGGGGGGACTATTCACCCCTCCACTTT. Amino acids: CASSLGGDYSPLHF. The V call is TRBV11-3, the J call TRBJ1-6; perhaps TRBD1 as D (5 bases). The V and J ends lost 1 base and 8 bases respectively, with 9 bases between them. The CDR3 spans 14 residues. Germline CDR1 reads SGHNT; CDR2 reads YENEEA.

About this clone: The junction differs from germline at one of its ends, possibly a read error. The rearrangement links TRBV19 to TRBJ2-7; possibly TRBD1 for D (7 bases). The CDR3 runs 15 residues. Germline V CDR1 and CDR2: LNHDA, SQIVND (reference sequence). The CDR3 loop is CASTSTRGVTYERYF. In DNA, the CDR3 is TGTGCCAGTACCTCGACCAGGGGGGTCACCTACGAGCGGTACTTC.

The chain carries TRBV7-9 and TRBJ1-5; D remains unclear. V lost 2 bases, J lost 5 bases, and 13 bases lay in between. Germline-derived CDR1 and CDR2 are SEHNR and FQNEAQ (reference sequence). The length of the CDR3 is 15 residues. The CDR3 DNA follows: TGTGCCAGCAGCTTAAACGTCGGTTCCGATCAGCCCCAGCATTTT. Translating it yields CASSLNVGSDQPQHF.

J is TRBJ2-3 and V is TRBV7-2; D uncertain. Germline CDR1 reads SGHTA; CDR2 reads FQGNSA. This CDR3 is built from 15 residues. Trimming took 6 bases from V and 6 from J, leaving 19 bases between them. The CDR3 DNA is TGTGCCAGCAGTGCCTGGACCAGAGGTAGGGATACGCAGTATTTT. Translation gives CASSAWTRGRDTQYF.

This clone was seen only once. The rearrangement joins TRBV28 to TRBJ1-5, with 9 bases lining up with TRBD1. The junction had 4 bases not matched to a gene; V was cut back by 1 base and J by 9 bases. CDR1 MDHEN and CDR2 SYDVKM come from the germline V gene. This CDR3 comprises 14 residues. The CDR3 loop reads CASSLLGQGRPQHF. CDR3 in DNA: TGTGCCAGCAGTTTATTGGGACAGGGAAGGCCCCAGCATTTT.

The rearrangement uses TRBV12-5 and TRBJ1-3; D gene uncertain. The CDR3 spans 16 residues. Germline CDR1 LGHNT, CDR2 FRNRAP. V was pared by 7 bases and J by 0 bases, with 16 bases between. CDR3 in amino acids: CASASNVVYSGNTIYF. CDR3 coding DNA: TGTGCTAGTGCCTCGAACGTCGTCTACTCTGGAAACACCATATATTTT.

This chain connects TRBV7-2 to TRBJ1-5; TRBD1 is a possible D gene (6 bases). The CDR3 has 16 amino acids. Germline V gene lookup returns CDR1 SGHTA and CDR2 FQGNSA. The V end was cut by 4 bases, the J end by 7 bases, with 20 bases between. The CDR3 loop is CASSSRGAAGVQPQHF. The DNA for the CDR3 is TGTGCCAGCAGCTCTAGGGGGGCGGCAGGGGTGCAGCCCCAGCATTTT.

The rearrangement links TRBV19 to TRBJ1-1; D remains unclear. CDR1 and CDR2 from the germline V gene are LNHDA and SQIVND (reference sequence). V dropped 6 bases and J dropped 1 base, with 12 bases sitting between them. The CDR3 consists of 14 residues. The CDR3, as DNA: TGTGCCAGTAGAGACGGTTCTCGGAACACTGAAGCTTTCTTT. This translates into CASRDGSRNTEAFF.

The rearrangement joins TRBV11-3 to TRBJ2-7; TRBD1 matches 7 bases. V lost 2 bases to trimming and J lost 2 bases; unmatched junction nucleotides: 3. The CDR3 totals 14 residues. The germline gives CDR1 SGHNT, CDR2 YENEEA. The CDR3: CASSLRQGPYEQYF. CDR3 in DNA: TGTGCCAGCAGCTTAAGACAGGGACCCTACGAGCAGTACTTC.

The V and J genes are TRBV5-1 and TRBJ1-1; no reliable D call. V was trimmed by 6 bases and J by 1 base, leaving 10 bases between them. The CDR3 spans 13 residues. Germline V CDR1 and CDR2: SGHRS, YFSETQ. CDR3 sequence: CASTLGENTEAFF. In nucleotides, the CDR3 is TGCGCCAGCACATTGGGAGAGAACACTGAAGCTTTCTTT.

CDR3 sequence (DNA): TGTGCCAGCAGTAGGGGGACAGGTGGGATGAACGAGCAGTACTTC. This codes for CASSRGTGGMNEQYF. This rearrangement joins TRBV6-1 to TRBJ2-7, with 8 bases aligning to TRBD1. The CDR3 has 15 residues. V shed 5 bases and J 5 bases; nucleotides not matched to a gene: 11. Germline-derived CDR1 and CDR2 are MNHNS and SASEGT.

This clone was counted only a few times. This rearrangement joins TRBV19 to TRBJ2-5, with D perhaps TRBD1 (5 bases). This CDR3 is built from 13 residues. Germline CDR1 reads LNHDA; CDR2 reads SQIVND (reference sequence). Trimming stripped 8 bases from V and 1 base from J, with 11 bases between. In DNA form, the CDR3 reads TGTGCCAGTTCCCAGGGTGGCCAAGAGACCCAGTACTTC. Residues: CASSQGGQETQYF.

This clone was seen once. The chain employs TRBV9 and TRBJ2-6, with D unresolved. V shed 2 bases and J shed 6 bases, with 3 bases lying between them. The germline CDR1 and CDR2 sequences are SGDLS and YYNGEE. CDR3 length equals 12 residues. CDR3 sequence reads: CASSVAANVLTF. CDR3 DNA sequence: TGTGCCAGCAGCGTGGCGGCCAACGTCCTGACTTTC.

The chain has TRBV30 and TRBJ1-1; TRBD1 is a possible D gene (5 bases). The length of the CDR3 is 13 residues. V lost 3 bases, J lost 1 base, and 9 bases lay in between. In germline, CDR1 is GTSNPN, CDR2 SVGIG (reference sequence). The CDR3 DNA sequence: TGTGCCTGGAGGTTGAGGGGGAACACTGAAGCTTTCTTT. It yields the protein CAWRLRGNTEAFF.

In its sample, this clone was seen a few times. This chain uses TRBV11-3 with TRBJ1-6; D gene unclear. V was cut by 5 bases and J by 10 bases, with 15 bases left in between. Germline CDR1 is SGHNT and CDR2 is YENEEA. This CDR3 is 14 amino acids long. Written as DNA, the CDR3 is TGTGCCAGCAGCCCTCGAGTGAAGGACTCACCCCTCCACTTT. Protein product: CASSPRVKDSPLHF.

By sample fraction, this clone is medium-sized. The chain uses TRBV5-5 and TRBJ2-7; 9 bases agree with TRBD1. The V gene's germline CDR1 is SGHKS and CDR2 YYEKEE (reference sequence). The ends lost 4 bases at V and 3 bases at J; junction bases unmatched: 8. The CDR3 has 15 amino acids. The CDR3 DNA follows: TGTGCCAGCAGCCCCTCGACAGGGGGACTCTACGAGCAGTACTTC. This codes for CASSPSTGGLYEQYF.

This clone has a handful of counts. This chain uses TRBV19 with TRBJ1-2; maybe TRBD1 (6 bases). V was shortened by 1 base and J by 8 bases, with 17 bases between the two germline ends. The CDR3 consists of 15 residues. The germline V gene encodes CDR1 LNHDA and CDR2 SQIVND (reference sequence). The CDR3 DNA reads TGTGCCAGTAGTATAGCGCCGGGACACCTCGAAGGCTACACCTTC. Encoded protein: CASSIAPGHLEGYTF.

CDR3 in DNA: TGTGCCAGCAGCGTAGACGGAGGTGAGTACGAGCAGTACTTC. This translates into CASSVDGGEYEQYF. The V and J genes are TRBV9 and TRBJ2-7; possibly TRBD2 for D (5 bases). V was cut by 0 bases and J by 4 bases, with 11 bases left in between. The CDR3 sequence is 14 residues long. Per germline, CDR1 SGDLS and CDR2 YYNGEE.